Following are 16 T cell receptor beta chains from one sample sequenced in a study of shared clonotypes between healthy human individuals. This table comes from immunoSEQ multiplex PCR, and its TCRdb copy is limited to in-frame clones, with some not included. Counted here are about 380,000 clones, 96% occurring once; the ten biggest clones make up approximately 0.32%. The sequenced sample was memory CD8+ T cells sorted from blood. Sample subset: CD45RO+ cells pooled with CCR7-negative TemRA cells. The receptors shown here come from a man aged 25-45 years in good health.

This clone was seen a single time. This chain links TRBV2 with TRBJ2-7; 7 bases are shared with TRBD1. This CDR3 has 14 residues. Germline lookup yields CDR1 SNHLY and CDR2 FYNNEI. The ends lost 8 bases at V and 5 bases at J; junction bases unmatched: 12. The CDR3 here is CASWDPQGIDEQYF. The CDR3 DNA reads TGTGCCAGCTGGGATCCACAGGGGATTGACGAGCAGTACTTC. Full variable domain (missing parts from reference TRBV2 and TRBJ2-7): EPEVTQTPSHQVTQMGQEVILRCVPISNHLYFYWYRQILGQKVEFLVSFYNNEISEKSEIFDDQFSVERPDGSNFTLKIRSTKLEDSAMYFCASWDPQGIDEQYFGPGTRLTVT.

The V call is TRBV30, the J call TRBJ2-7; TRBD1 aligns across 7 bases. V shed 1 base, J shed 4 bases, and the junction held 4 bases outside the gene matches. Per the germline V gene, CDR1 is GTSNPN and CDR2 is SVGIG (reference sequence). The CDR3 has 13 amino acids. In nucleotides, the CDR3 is TGTGCCTGGAGTGCCCAACAGGGGTACGAGCAGTACTTC. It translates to CAWSAQQGYEQYF.

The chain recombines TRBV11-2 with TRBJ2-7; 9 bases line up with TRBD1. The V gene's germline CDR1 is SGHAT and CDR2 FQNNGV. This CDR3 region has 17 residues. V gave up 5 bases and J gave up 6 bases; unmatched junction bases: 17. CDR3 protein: CASSAIARRDRESEQYF. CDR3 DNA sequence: TGTGCCAGCAGCGCCATTGCCCGTCGGGACAGGGAAAGCGAGCAGTACTTC.

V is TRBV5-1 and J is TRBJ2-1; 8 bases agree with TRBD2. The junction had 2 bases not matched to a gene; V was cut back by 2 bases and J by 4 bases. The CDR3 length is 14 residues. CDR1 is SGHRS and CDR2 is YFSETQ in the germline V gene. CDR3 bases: TGCGCCAGCAGCTTTACGGGGGGGTACAATGAGCAGTTCTTC. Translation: CASSFTGGYNEQFF.

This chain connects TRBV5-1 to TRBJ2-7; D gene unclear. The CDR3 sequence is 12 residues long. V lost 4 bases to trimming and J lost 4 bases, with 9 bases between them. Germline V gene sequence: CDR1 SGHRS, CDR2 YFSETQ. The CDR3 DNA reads TGCGCCAGCAGCCCCAGCTCTTACGAGCAGTACTTC. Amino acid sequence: CASSPSSYEQYF.

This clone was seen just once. The CDR3 DNA reads as TGTGCCTGGAGAGTTTCCGGGACGCAGTCTGGAAACACCATATATTTT. Translation gives CAWRVSGTQSGNTIYF. V and J are TRBV30 and TRBJ1-3, with a tentative D call TRBD1 (5 bases). Trimming shortened V by 3 bases and J by 1 base, and 16 bases separated the two germline ends. This CDR3 region has 16 residues. CDR1 is GTSNPN, CDR2 SVGIG, per germline (reference sequence).

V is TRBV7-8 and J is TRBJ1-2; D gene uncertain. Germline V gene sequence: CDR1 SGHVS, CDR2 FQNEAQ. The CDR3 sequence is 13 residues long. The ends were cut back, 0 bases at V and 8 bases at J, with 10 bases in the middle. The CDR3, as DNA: TGTGCCAGCAGCTTAGCGCGAGGGTACGGCTACACCTTC. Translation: CASSLARGYGYTF.

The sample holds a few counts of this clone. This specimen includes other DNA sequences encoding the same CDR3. In DNA form, the CDR3 reads TGTGCCTGGACAGGGGGCTACGAGCAGTACTTC. It translates to CAWTGGYEQYF. J is TRBJ2-7 and V is TRBV30, with TRBD1 identical over 7 bases. The V gene end was trimmed by 4 bases and the J gene end by 3 bases; junction bases not matched to a gene: 0. This CDR3 spans 11 amino acids. Germline CDR1 GTSNPN, CDR2 SVGIG (reference sequence).

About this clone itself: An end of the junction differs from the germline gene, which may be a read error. CDR3 sequence (DNA): TGTGCCAGCAGTTACTCCGTAGCCTATGAGCAGTACTTC. This gives the protein CASSYSVAYEQYF. The chain is built from TRBV6-5 and TRBJ2-7; D is ambiguous. Germline assignment: CDR1 MNHEY and CDR2 SVGAGI. This CDR3 comprises 13 residues.

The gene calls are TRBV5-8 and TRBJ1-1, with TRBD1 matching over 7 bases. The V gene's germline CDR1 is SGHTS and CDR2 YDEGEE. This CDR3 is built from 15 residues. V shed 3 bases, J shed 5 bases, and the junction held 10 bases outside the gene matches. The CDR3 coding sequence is TGTGCCAGCAGCTCGATTACCGGGACAGAAACTGAAGCTTTCTTT. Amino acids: CASSSITGTETEAFF.

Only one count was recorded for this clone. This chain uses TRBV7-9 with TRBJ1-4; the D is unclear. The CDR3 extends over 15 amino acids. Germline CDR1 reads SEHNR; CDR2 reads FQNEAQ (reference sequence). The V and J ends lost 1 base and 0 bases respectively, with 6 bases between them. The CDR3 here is CASSLVEATNEKLFF. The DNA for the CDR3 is TGTGCCAGCAGCTTAGTCGAGGCAACTAATGAAAAACTGTTTTTT.

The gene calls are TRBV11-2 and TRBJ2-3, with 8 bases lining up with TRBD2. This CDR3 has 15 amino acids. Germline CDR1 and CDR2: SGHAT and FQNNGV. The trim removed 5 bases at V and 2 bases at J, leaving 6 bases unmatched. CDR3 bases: TGTGCCAGCAGCCGGGGGGGTTTGTACACAGATACGCAGTATTTT. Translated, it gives CASSRGGLYTDTQYF.

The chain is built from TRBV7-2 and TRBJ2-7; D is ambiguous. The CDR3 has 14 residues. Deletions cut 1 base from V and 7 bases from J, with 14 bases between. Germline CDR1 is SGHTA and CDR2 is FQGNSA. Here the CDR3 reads CASSLGAVLGEQYF. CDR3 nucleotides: TGTGCCAGCAGCTTAGGGGCGGTCCTGGGGGAGCAGTACTTC.

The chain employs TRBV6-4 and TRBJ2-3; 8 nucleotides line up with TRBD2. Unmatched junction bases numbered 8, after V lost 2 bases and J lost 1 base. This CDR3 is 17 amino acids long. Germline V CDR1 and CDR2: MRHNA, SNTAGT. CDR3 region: CASSDIFSGTCTDTQYF. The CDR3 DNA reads TGTGCCAGCAGTGACATTTTTAGCGGGACCTGCACAGATACGCAGTATTTT.

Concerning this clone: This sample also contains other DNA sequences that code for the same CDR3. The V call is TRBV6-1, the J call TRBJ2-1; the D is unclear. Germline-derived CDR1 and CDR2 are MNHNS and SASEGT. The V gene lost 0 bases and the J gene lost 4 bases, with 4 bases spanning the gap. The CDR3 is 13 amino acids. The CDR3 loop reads CASSEAGYNEQFF. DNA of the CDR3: TGTGCCAGCAGTGAAGCGGGGTACAATGAGCAGTTCTTC.

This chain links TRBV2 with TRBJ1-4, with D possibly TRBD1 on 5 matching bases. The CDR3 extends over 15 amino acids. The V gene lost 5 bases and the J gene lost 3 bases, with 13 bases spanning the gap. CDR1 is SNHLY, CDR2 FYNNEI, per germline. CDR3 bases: TGTGCCAGCAGTTTCCTCGGGACCGCTAATGAAAAACTGTTTTTT. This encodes CASSFLGTANEKLFF.